The 13 T cell receptor beta chains in this list originate from one sample, sequenced in a study of cytomegalovirus exposure and HLA in healthy donors. The PCR ran on 60 Vbeta and 13 Jbeta primers. Here immunoSEQ multiplex PCR was the method, and the copy in TCRdb shows in-frame clones only, minus some. Of about 190,000 clones listed, over 80% are singletons. The sequenced sample consisted of PBMCs. Source of these receptors: a man in his forties or fifties in good health and CMV-seropositive.

The rearrangement joins TRBV4-3 to TRBJ1-2; the D is unclear. This CDR3 contains 14 residues. The V gene lost 0 bases and the J gene lost 3 bases, with 8 bases spanning the gap. Germline-derived CDR1 and CDR2 are LGHNA and YSLEER. In nucleotides, the CDR3 is TGCGCCAGCAGCCAAGATTGGGCAGACTATGGCTACACCTTC. This codes for CASSQDWADYGYTF.

This CDR3 reads CASRTTGAVEPQHF. The DNA of the CDR3 is TGTGCCAGTAGGACGACAGGGGCGGTGGAGCCCCAGCATTTT. The chain uses TRBV19 and TRBJ1-5, with 8 bases identical to TRBD1. This CDR3 region has 14 residues. Germline trimming cut 6 bases from V and 8 bases from J; bases unmatched to any gene: 9. The germline V gene encodes CDR1 LNHDA and CDR2 SQIVND (reference sequence).

V is TRBV9 and J is TRBJ2-7; TRBD2 aligns across 11 bases. The V segment lost 0 bases and the J segment 2 bases; nucleotides outside the gene matches: 7. The CDR3 sequence is 17 residues long. The germline V gene has CDR1 SGDLS and CDR2 YYNGEE. This CDR3 reads CASSVAPLAGGAYEQYF. The CDR3 DNA is TGTGCCAGCAGCGTAGCCCCCCTAGCGGGGGGCGCCTACGAGCAGTACTTC.

The V call is TRBV7-3, the J call TRBJ1-1; 8 nucleotides match TRBD1. The CDR3 spans 14 residues. Germline trimming cut 6 bases from V and 4 bases from J; bases unmatched to any gene: 7. Looked up from germline, CDR1 is SGHTA and CDR2 is FQGTGA. The CDR3, as DNA: TGTGCCAGCAGTCCCGGACAGGGCGCCACTGAAGCTTTCTTT. This encodes CASSPGQGATEAFF. Complete variable domain (other parts from reference TRBV7-3 and TRBJ1-1): GAGVSQTPSNKVTEKGKYVELRCDPISGHTALYWYRQSLGQGPEFLIYFQGTGAADDSGLPNDRFFAVRPEGSVSTLKIQRTERGDSAVYLCASSPGQGATEAFFGQGTRLTVV.

J is TRBJ2-1 and V is TRBV19, with 10 bases aligning to TRBD1. The J segment lost 1 base and the V segment lost 9 bases, leaving 6 bases of the junction unmatched. This CDR3 region has 15 residues. In germline, CDR1 is LNHDA, CDR2 SQIVND (reference sequence). The CDR3 loop is CASTKGQGSYNEQFF. The CDR3 bases are TGTGCCAGCACAAAGGGACAGGGGTCCTACAATGAGCAGTTCTTC.

This clone was seen a few times. V and J are TRBV7-3 and TRBJ2-4, with a possible D match to TRBD1 (6 bases). This CDR3 has 15 amino acids. Germline V gene lookup returns CDR1 SGHTA and CDR2 FQGTGA. Trimming pared 2 bases from V and 4 bases from J, leaving 12 bases between. The CDR3 region is CASSLAPGVKNIQYF. CDR3 DNA sequence: TGTGCCAGCAGCTTAGCTCCAGGGGTTAAAAACATTCAGTACTTC.

The chain uses TRBV7-9 and TRBJ2-5; 9 bases are shared with TRBD1. The V gene's germline CDR1 is SEHNR and CDR2 FQNEAQ (reference sequence). The V segment lost 5 bases and the J segment 2 bases; nucleotides outside the gene matches: 3. CDR3 length equals 14 residues. Here the CDR3 reads CASSATGGQETQYF. CDR3 coding DNA: TGTGCCAGCAGCGCGACAGGGGGTCAAGAGACCCAGTACTTC. Supplemented by reference TRBV7-9 and TRBJ2-5, the full variable domain reads DTGVSQNPRHKITKRGQNVTFRCDPISEHNRLYWYRQTLGQGPEFLTYFQNEAQLEKSRLLSDRFSAERPKGSFSTLEIQRTEQGDSAMYLCASSATGGQETQYFGPGTRLLVL.

V and J are TRBV30 and TRBJ2-3; D gene uncertain. The CDR3 runs 13 residues. Germline V gene data show CDR1 as GTSNPN and CDR2 as SVGIG (reference sequence). With 0 bases removed from V and 6 bases from J, the gap between germline ends came to 10 bases. For the CDR3, the DNA is TGTGCCTGGAGTGTCAGTTCCCCTGATACGCAGTATTTT. Translation gives CAWSVSSPDTQYF.

This clone was detected only once. This chain links TRBV1 with TRBJ2-1; the table's TRBD2 call for D was not verified on the DNA. TRBV1 is classified as a pseudogene. CDR3 size: 13 residues. This CDR3 reads CTSSPTSGGEQFF. The CDR3, as DNA: TGCACCAGCAGCCCGACTAGCGGGGGGGAGCAGTTCTTC.

This clone was observed once. This chain uses TRBV14 with TRBJ1-1; D is uncertain. V lost 4 bases and J 1 base, leaving 7 bases between the germline ends. CDR3 size: 13 residues. Germline V gives CDR1 SGHDN, CDR2 FVKESK. The CDR3 DNA reads TGTGCCAGCAGCCCCCGACAGAACACTGAAGCTTTCTTT. Its translation: CASSPRQNTEAFF. The entire variable domain, with the rest obtained from reference TRBV14 and TRBJ1-1, is as follows: EAGVTQFPSHSVIEKGQTVTLRCDPISGHDNLYWYRRVMGKEIKFLLHFVKESKQDESGMPNNRFLAERTGGTYSTLKVQPAELEDSGVYFCASSPRQNTEAFFGQGTRLTVV.

The rearrangement joins TRBV18 to TRBJ1-2, with unresolved D. V lost 1 base and J 8 bases, leaving 17 bases between the germline ends. This CDR3 has 15 residues. Germline V lookup: CDR1 KGHSH, CDR2 LQKENI. The CDR3 nucleotides read TGTGCCAGCTCACCACTGGGCCCTCCCGAGCTCGGCTACACCTTC. It codes for CASSPLGPPELGYTF.

This clone was seen just once. The gene calls are TRBV27 and TRBJ2-2; TRBD1 matches 7 bases. This CDR3 is built from 18 residues. Germline assignment: CDR1 MNHEY and CDR2 SMNVEV (reference sequence). J gave up 7 bases and V 1 base, and 15 bases lay outside the gene matches. CDR3 DNA sequence: TGTGCCAGCAGTTTATTAAGAGGACAGGCCTCCGAGCACGGGGAGCTGTTTTTT. The encoded protein is CASSLLRGQASEHGELFF.

This clone was counted between two and nine times. The rearrangement joins TRBV23-1 to TRBJ1-6; maybe TRBD1 (6 bases). TRBV23-1 is annotated as an ORF whose role is uncertain. The germline V and J ends were trimmed by 0 bases and 6 bases, with 12 bases remaining between them. The CDR3 totals 16 residues. The CDR3 region has the DNA TGCGCCAGCAGTCAATCGAAGGGGGTGCGTAATTCACCCCTCCACTTT. Its translation is CASSQSKGVRNSPLHF.